The 30 T cell receptor beta chains below were found in one sample sequenced in a study of T-cell memory formation after mild COVID-19. MiXCR, run by TCRdb on the 5' RACE reads, gives a single entry per CDR3 protein. The sample includes about 280,000 distinct CDR3 sequences, 8% to 9% of them seen just once. The source material was PBMCs or a T cell subset sorted from them (not recorded which). The receptors originated from a man aged 18-30 years who had mild COVID-19 (a few samples of this study predate the infection). Cell type and time point are not known.

This clonotype was seen a few times. The chain links TRBV4-1 to TRBJ1-6; tentative D call: TRBD1 (5 bases). In germline, CDR1 is MGHRA, CDR2 YSYEKL. This CDR3 contains 17 residues. With 1 base removed from V and 5 bases from J, the gap between germline ends came to 15 bases. CDR3 DNA: TGCGCCAGCAGCCAAGCTGGATCGGGGACCAATAATTCACCCCTCCACTTT. Translated, it gives CASSQAGSGTNNSPLHF.

The J gene is TRBJ2-5, the V gene TRBV3-1; weak D call: TRBD2 (6 bases). V shed 3 bases and J shed 2 bases, with 10 bases lying between them. CDR3 length equals 14 residues. Germline CDR1 and CDR2: LGHDT and YNNKEL (reference sequence). CDR3 in amino acids: CASSQGGRQETQYF. CDR3 coding DNA: TGTGCCAGCAGCCAGGGAGGCAGACAAGAGACCCAGTACTTC.

On this clonotype itself: Just one base apart from a much larger clone, this may be a read error. The J gene is TRBJ2-3, the V gene TRBV5-1, with TRBD2 matching over 13 bases. The CDR3 consists of 17 residues. Germline assignment: CDR1 SGHRS and CDR2 YFSETQ. Here the CDR3 DNA reads TGCGCCAGCAGCTTTCCGGGACTAGCGGGGTCGACAGATAAGCAGTATTTT. Amino acid sequence: CASSFPGLAGSTDKQYF.

This clonotype was seen more than once but under ten times. V and J are TRBV5-1 and TRBJ1-5; 7 bases are a match to TRBD1. The V gene end was trimmed by 5 bases and the J gene end by 3 bases; junction bases not matched to a gene: 8. CDR1 is SGHRS, CDR2 YFSETQ, per germline. CDR3 length equals 15 residues. CDR3 in DNA: TGCGCCAGCAGTGCGGGTAGGGGGCCCAATCAGCCCCAGCATTTT. Translating gives CASSAGRGPNQPQHF.

The chain is built from TRBV6-5 and TRBJ2-2; the D call may be TRBD1 or TRBD2 (7 bases each). The V gene's germline CDR1 is MNHEY and CDR2 SVGAGI. V gave up 0 bases and J gave up 0 bases, with 11 bases separating them. The CDR3 extends over 17 amino acids. The CDR3 DNA follows: TGTGCCAGCAGTTACTCGCGGGGGACAGCGAACACCGGGGAGCTGTTTTTT. This gives the protein CASSYSRGTANTGELFF.

The chain employs TRBV29-1 and TRBJ2-7; 11 nucleotides align to TRBD2. With V trimmed by 6 bases and J by 1 base, 5 bases remained unmatched. This CDR3 contains 14 residues. Germline V gene data show CDR1 as SQVTM and CDR2 as ANQGSEA. DNA of the CDR3: TGCAGCGTGTCAGGACTAGCGGGTTCCTACGAGCAGTACTTC. It is translated as CSVSGLAGSYEQYF.

The V and J genes are TRBV29-1 and TRBJ2-5, with a possible D match to TRBD2 (5 bases). CDR1 and CDR2 from the germline V gene are SQVTM and ANQGSEA. CDR3 length equals 12 residues. V lost 6 bases and J lost 0, with 8 bases in between. The CDR3: CSVWTYQETQYF. CDR3 nucleotides: TGCAGCGTATGGACTTACCAAGAGACCCAGTACTTC.

The gene calls are TRBV20-1 and TRBJ2-1, with D perhaps matching TRBD1 (6 bases). The CDR3 runs 15 residues. The ends were cut back, 6 bases at V and 4 bases at J, with 19 bases in the middle. In germline, CDR1 is DFQATT, CDR2 SNEGSKA (reference sequence). CDR3: CSARRRDMFYNEQFF. CDR3 DNA: TGCAGTGCGAGACGCCGGGACATGTTTTACAATGAGCAGTTCTTC.

V usage is TRBV5-1 and J usage is TRBJ2-7, with D perhaps matching TRBD1 (6 bases). Germline V gene lookup returns CDR1 SGHRS and CDR2 YFSETQ. Trimming stripped 1 base from V and 5 bases from J, with 13 bases between. The CDR3 covers 14 residues. The CDR3 sequence is CASSLKGVVNEQYF. CDR3 nucleotides: TGCGCCAGCAGCTTGAAGGGGGTGGTTAACGAGCAGTACTTC. The full variable domain, with the rest looked up from reference TRBV5-1 and TRBJ2-7, is KAGVTQTPRYLIKTRGQQVTLSCSPISGHRSVSWYQQTPGQGLQFLFEYFSETQRNKGNFPGRFSGRQFSNSRSEMNVSTLELGDSALYLCASSLKGVVNEQYFGPGTRLTVT.

The chain uses TRBV3-1 and TRBJ2-2; D is unresolved. Germline V CDR1 and CDR2: LGHDT, YNNKEL (reference sequence). The CDR3 is made up of 15 amino acids. The V and J ends lost 3 bases and 5 bases respectively, with 13 bases between them. The CDR3 protein is CASSQRTVITGELFF. CDR3 sequence (DNA): TGTGCCAGCAGCCAGCGGACGGTGATTACCGGGGAGCTGTTTTTT.

This clonotype was picked up a small number of times. V gene TRBV5-1 combines with J gene TRBJ2-6; tentatively, D is TRBD1 or TRBD2 (6 bases each). The CDR3 spans 17 residues. V was cut by 4 bases and J by 4 bases, with 18 bases left in between. Germline V gene data show CDR1 as SGHRS and CDR2 as YFSETQ. The CDR3 DNA is TGCGCCAGCAGCGCGGGACACCTATATGTCGGGGCCAACGTCCTGACTTTC. Translation: CASSAGHLYVGANVLTF.

This clonotype was seen more than once but under ten times. The V call is TRBV12-5, the J call TRBJ2-5; TRBD1 is a possible D gene (6 bases). Germline loops: CDR1 LGHNT, CDR2 FRNRAP. The CDR3 is 15 amino acids. V lost 2 bases and J lost 2, with 12 bases in between. This chain's CDR3 is CASGLPPGQQETQYF. The CDR3 region has the DNA TGTGCTAGTGGTTTGCCCCCCGGACAGCAAGAGACCCAGTACTTC.

This clonotype was observed a few times. The chain joins TRBV20-1 to TRBJ2-3, with D possibly being TRBD2 (6 bases). The V gene lost 6 bases and the J gene lost 6 bases, with 13 bases spanning the gap. The CDR3 consists of 12 residues. CDR1 and CDR2 (germline): DFQATT, SNEGSKA (reference sequence). Here the CDR3 DNA reads TGCAGTGCCAAGCGGGTCGGTGATACGCAGTATTTT. Protein sequence: CSAKRVGDTQYF.

This clonotype was counted at least ten times. The chain combines TRBV29-1 with TRBJ2-1; 8 nucleotides agree with TRBD1. The CDR3 has 17 residues. Germline-derived CDR1 and CDR2 are SQVTM and ANQGSEA. V shed 0 bases, J shed 2 bases, and the junction held 9 bases outside the gene matches. The CDR3 bases are TGCAGCGTTGAAGAACCCCTGGACAGGGCGACCTACAATGAGCAGTTCTTC. Its translation is CSVEEPLDRATYNEQFF.

This clonotype was counted ten times or more. V is TRBV9 and J is TRBJ2-3; TRBD2 aligns across 8 bases. Germline V gene data show CDR1 as SGDLS and CDR2 as YYNGEE. This CDR3 has 15 amino acids. V lost 6 bases to trimming and J lost 2 bases; unmatched junction nucleotides: 8. The CDR3 loop reads CASTPGGAITDTQYF. The CDR3 DNA follows: TGTGCCAGCACCCCGGGGGGGGCAATCACAGATACGCAGTATTTT.

This chain joins TRBV29-1 and TRBJ2-5; the D gene is possibly TRBD1 (5 bases). In germline, CDR1 is SQVTM, CDR2 ANQGSEA. The length of the CDR3 is 13 residues. V lost 4 bases and J 0 bases, leaving 9 bases between the germline ends. The CDR3 sequence: CSVAAGYQETQYF. As DNA, the CDR3 is TGCAGCGTTGCGGCAGGGTACCAAGAGACCCAGTACTTC.

This clonotype showed up just a few times. The chain carries TRBV5-1 and TRBJ2-3; 7 bases agree with TRBD1. Looked up from germline, CDR1 is SGHRS and CDR2 is YFSETQ. The CDR3 has 15 residues. Trimming took 0 bases from V and 3 from J; bases not matched to a gene: 4. The CDR3 here is CASSLGPQGTDTQYF. The CDR3 bases are TGCGCCAGCAGCTTGGGGCCACAGGGGACAGATACGCAGTATTTT.

This clonotype was recorded a few times. The chain has TRBV6-1 and TRBJ1-1; D perhaps matches TRBD1 (6 bases). Looked up from germline, CDR1 is MNHNS and CDR2 is SASEGT. The ends were cut back, 2 bases at V and 3 bases at J, with 10 bases in the middle. The CDR3 is 14 residues long. CDR3 DNA sequence: TGTGCCAGCAGTGAAAGAAGGGGGTACACTGAAGCTTTCTTT. Translation: CASSERRGYTEAFF.

This clonotype has a handful of counts. This chain uses TRBV7-9 with TRBJ1-1, with 8 bases matching TRBD1. The CDR3 length is 14 residues. Germline trimming cut 7 bases from V and 4 bases from J; bases unmatched to any gene: 8. In germline, CDR1 is SEHNR, CDR2 FQNEAQ (reference sequence). The CDR3 protein is CASTGQGLGTEAFF. In DNA form, the CDR3 reads TGTGCCAGCACCGGACAGGGTTTGGGCACTGAAGCTTTCTTT.

The table lists this clonotype with a few counts. The rearrangement links TRBV7-9 to TRBJ2-7; 7 bases fit TRBD1. The CDR3 covers 12 residues. V was clipped by 5 bases and J by 8 bases; unmatched bases: 6. Germline CDR1 reads SEHNR; CDR2 reads FQNEAQ (reference sequence). CDR3 residues: CASSTGQAQQYV. For the CDR3, the DNA is TGTGCCAGCAGCACAGGACAGGCGCAGCAGTACGTC.

The chain links TRBV4-1 to TRBJ2-1, with D tentatively TRBD2 (5 bases). Germline V gives CDR1 MGHRA, CDR2 YSYEKL. CDR3 length: 16 amino acids. V was pared by 4 bases and J by 0 bases, with 13 bases between. CDR3 sequence: CASSLPRGSSYNEQFF. The CDR3 region has the DNA TGCGCCAGCAGCCTACCCCGGGGAAGCTCCTACAATGAGCAGTTCTTC.

This clonotype was recorded a few times. The chain uses TRBV6-2 or TRBV6-3 and TRBJ2-7; D tentatively reads TRBD1 or TRBD2 (5 bases each). CDR1 and CDR2 (germline): MNHEY, SVGEGT. The CDR3 has 14 residues. Here the CDR3 reads CASREAGISHEQYV. CDR3 bases: TGTGCCAGCAGGGAGGCAGGGATCTCCCACGAGCAGTACGTC.

This clonotype was recorded a few times. This rearrangement joins TRBV20-1 to TRBJ2-1; TRBD2 matches 9 bases. Trimming took 5 bases from V and 4 from J; bases not matched to a gene: 6. CDR3 size: 14 residues. Germline V CDR1 and CDR2: DFQATT, SNEGSKA (reference sequence). The CDR3 is CSAHLAGTYNEQFF. DNA of the CDR3: TGCAGTGCTCATCTAGCGGGAACATACAATGAGCAGTTCTTC.

The chain uses TRBV19 and TRBJ2-7; 11 bases fit TRBD2. The V segment lost 8 bases and the J segment 0 bases; nucleotides outside the gene matches: 6. The CDR3 loop spans 15 amino acids. The germline gives CDR1 LNHDA, CDR2 SQIVND (reference sequence). CDR3 region: CASRGLAASSYEQYF. CDR3 sequence (DNA): TGTGCCAGTCGGGGACTAGCGGCGAGCTCCTACGAGCAGTACTTC.

The chain uses TRBV5-6 and TRBJ2-1; D may correspond to TRBD1 or TRBD2 (5 bases each). From germline, CDR1 is SGHDT and CDR2 YYEEEE. Deletions cut 0 bases from V and 2 bases from J, with 9 bases between. The CDR3 is 15 amino acids. The CDR3 DNA follows: TGTGCCAGCAGCTTGGGGGGGACCACCTACAATGAGCAGTTCTTC. Its protein product is CASSLGGTTYNEQFF.

This clonotype was counted ten times or more. The chain uses TRBV5-1 and TRBJ2-7; possibly TRBD1 for D (6 bases). In germline, CDR1 is SGHRS, CDR2 YFSETQ. CDR3 length equals 13 residues. V was pared by 2 bases and J by 4 bases, with 10 bases between. The CDR3 DNA reads as TGCGCCAGCAGCTTCCTGGGGGCTTACGAGCAGTACTTC. This sequence encodes CASSFLGAYEQYF. Drawing the rest from reference TRBV5-1 and TRBJ2-7, the complete variable domain is KAGVTQTPRYLIKTRGQQVTLSCSPISGHRSVSWYQQTPGQGLQFLFEYFSETQRNKGNFPGRFSGRQFSNSRSEMNVSTLELGDSALYLCASSFLGAYEQYFGPGTRLTVT.

This clonotype turned up a few times. The chain is built from TRBV3-1 and TRBJ1-5; TRBD1 is a possible D gene (5 bases). The CDR3 runs to 14 residues. Germline V gene data show CDR1 as LGHDT and CDR2 as YNNKEL (reference sequence). Trimming took off 4 bases at V and 5 bases at J, with 12 bases between the two ends. CDR3: CASSRTTGDQPQHF. The CDR3 region has the DNA TGTGCCAGCAGCCGGACAACGGGGGATCAGCCCCAGCATTTT. Filled out from reference TRBV3-1 and TRBJ1-5, the complete variable domain reads DTAVSQTPKYLVTQMGNDKSIKCEQNLGHDTMYWYKQDSKKFLKIMFSYNNKELIINETVPNRFSPKSPDKAHLNLHINSLELGDSAVYFCASSRTTGDQPQHFGDGTRLSIL.

The V and J genes are TRBV7-2 and TRBJ1-5; D gene ambiguous. The CDR3 consists of 12 residues. Germline CDR1 SGHTA, CDR2 FQGNSA. The V and J ends lost 2 bases and 6 bases respectively, with 5 bases between them. CDR3 sequence: CASSLNTQPQHF. CDR3 sequence (DNA): TGTGCCAGCAGCTTAAATACTCAGCCCCAGCATTTT.

The CDR3 DNA sequence: TGTGCCAGCAGCCTATCGTGGATGGACGGAGAGACCCAGTACTTC. Amino acid sequence: CASSLSWMDGETQYF. The chain combines TRBV6-2 or TRBV6-3 with TRBJ2-5; D not resolved. The CDR3 is 15 residues long. Trimming pared 6 bases from V and 4 bases from J, leaving 18 bases between. CDR1 MNHEY and CDR2 SVGEGT come from the germline V gene.

This clonotype was recorded many times. This rearrangement joins TRBV5-1 to TRBJ1-1, with a weak D call TRBD1 (5 bases). This CDR3 has 13 residues. The germline V and J ends were trimmed by 4 bases and 3 bases, with 10 bases remaining between them. From germline, CDR1 is SGHRS and CDR2 YFSETQ. CDR3: CASSPGLDTEAFF. For the CDR3, the DNA is TGCGCCAGCAGCCCAGGGCTGGACACTGAAGCTTTCTTT.